This TCR beta chain was sequenced for a study of cytomegalovirus exposure and HLA in healthy donors. Germline lookup yields CDR1 LNHNV and CDR2 YYDKDF (reference sequence). CDR3 size: 16 residues. The J segment lost 1 base and the V segment lost 0 bases, leaving 4 bases of the junction unmatched. Note on this clone: Its specificity is not known.

This PCR relied on a set of 60 Vbeta primers and 13 Jbeta primers. The method was immunoSEQ multiplex PCR; TCRdb's version includes in-frame clones alone and lacks a portion of them. Found here are around 100,000 clones, over 70% of them singletons; the top ten hold approximately 3.8%. Study-level findings and limits: With later analysis, a missense DCLRE1C variant became linked to TCR beta V- and J-gene trimming.

This sequence joins TRBV15 and TRBJ1-1; 8 bases line up with TRBD1. The sequenced sample was PBMCs. The TCR comes from a man in his fifties in good health and CMV-seropositive. The CDR3 bases are TGTGCCACCAGCAGAGATCGGGACAGGAGGAACACTGAAGCTTTCTTT. Translating gives CATSRDRDRRNTEAFF.